The clone carrying this T cell receptor beta chain showed up just a few times. The data derive from a study of blood T cells in healthy people across ages. The CDR3 sequence is 15 residues long. V was shortened by 5 bases and J by 5 bases, with 18 bases between the two germline ends. Primed by a sample-barcoded 5' primer and a J-beta primer mix, a second PCR proceeded for about 6 to 11 cycles. TCRdb redid the calling of the 5' RACE reads with MiXCR, one entry per CDR3 protein. Of over 1.5 million distinct CDR3 sequences listed, around half are singletons. Material for sequencing was blood. The chain carries TRBV12-3 or TRBV12-4 and TRBJ2-5, with D possibly TRBD2 on 5 matching bases. This clonotype was sampled from a woman in her forties in good health. CDR3 amino acids: CASSEGSFNWETQYF. The CDR3 coding sequence is TGTGCCAGCAGTGAAGGGAGCTTTAACTGGGAGACCCAGTACTTC.